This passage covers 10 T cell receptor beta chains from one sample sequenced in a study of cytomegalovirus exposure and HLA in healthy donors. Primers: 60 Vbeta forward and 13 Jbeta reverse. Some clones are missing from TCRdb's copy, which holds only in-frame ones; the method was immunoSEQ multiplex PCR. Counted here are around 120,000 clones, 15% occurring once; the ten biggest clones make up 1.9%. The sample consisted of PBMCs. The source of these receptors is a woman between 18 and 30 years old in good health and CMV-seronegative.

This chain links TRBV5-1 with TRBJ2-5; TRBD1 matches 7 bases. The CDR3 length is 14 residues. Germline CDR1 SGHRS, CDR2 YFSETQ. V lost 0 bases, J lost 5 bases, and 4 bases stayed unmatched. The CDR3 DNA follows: TGCGCCAGCAGCTTGGGACAGGGAAGGGAGACCCAGTACTTC. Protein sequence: CASSLGQGRETQYF.

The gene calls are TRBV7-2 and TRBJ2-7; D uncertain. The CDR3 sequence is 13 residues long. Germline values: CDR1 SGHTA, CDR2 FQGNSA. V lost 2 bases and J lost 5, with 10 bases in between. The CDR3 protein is CASSLFIHNEQYF. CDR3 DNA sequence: TGTGCCAGCAGCTTATTTATCCACAACGAGCAGTACTTC. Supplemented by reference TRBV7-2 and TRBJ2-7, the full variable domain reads GAGVSQSPSNKVTEKGKDVELRCDPISGHTALYWYRQSLGQGLEFLIYFQGNSAPDKSGLPSDRFSAERTGGSVSTLTIQRTQQEDSAVYLCASSLFIHNEQYFGPGTRLTVT.

The CDR3 is CASSGPGGRETQYF. CDR3 bases: TGTGCCAGCAGTGGCCCCGGGGGGCGGGAGACCCAGTACTTC. This chain links TRBV6-5 with TRBJ2-5; D is possibly TRBD2 (7 bases). The CDR3 loop spans 14 amino acids. The V and J ends lost 5 bases and 5 bases respectively, with 15 bases between them. Germline V gene sequence: CDR1 MNHEY, CDR2 SVGAGI.

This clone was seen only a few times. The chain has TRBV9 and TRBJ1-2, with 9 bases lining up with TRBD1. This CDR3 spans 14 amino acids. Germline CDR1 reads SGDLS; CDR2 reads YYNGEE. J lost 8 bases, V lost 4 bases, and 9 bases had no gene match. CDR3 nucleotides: TGTGCCAGCAGCCCCCACAGGGGGCTGGAGGGCTACACCTTC. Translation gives CASSPHRGLEGYTF. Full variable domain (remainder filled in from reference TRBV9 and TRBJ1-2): DSGVTQTPKHLITATGQRVTLRCSPRSGDLSVYWYQQSLDQGLQFLIQYYNGEERAKGNILERFSAQQFPDLHSELNLSSLELGDSALYFCASSPHRGLEGYTFGSGTRLTVV.

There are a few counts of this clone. DNA of the CDR3: TGTGCCAGCACCGGGAGAGGATTTAACACTGAAGCTTTCTTT. Translation gives CASTGRGFNTEAFF. This sequence joins TRBV28 and TRBJ1-1; the D is unclear. The CDR3 totals 14 residues. Germline CDR1 and CDR2: MDHEN and SYDVKM. Trimming left V 7 bases short and J 2 bases short, with 14 bases between.

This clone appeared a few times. The CDR3 DNA follows: TGCAGCGTTGAAGTGGGTCACGGGAAGGATGGCTACACCTTC. It yields the protein CSVEVGHGKDGYTF. This chain links TRBV29-1 with TRBJ1-2; D remains unclear. Germline CDR1 SQVTM, CDR2 ANQGSEA. Trimming removed 1 base at V and 6 bases at J, with 15 bases between. The CDR3 is made up of 14 amino acids. The full variable domain, in which reference TRBV29-1 and TRBJ1-2 provide the parts outside the CDR3, is SAVISQKPSRDICQRGTSLTIQCQVDSQVTMMFWYRQQPGQSLTLIATANQGSEATYESGFVIDKFPISRPNLTFSTLTVSNMSPEDSSIYLCSVEVGHGKDGYTFGSGTRLTVV.

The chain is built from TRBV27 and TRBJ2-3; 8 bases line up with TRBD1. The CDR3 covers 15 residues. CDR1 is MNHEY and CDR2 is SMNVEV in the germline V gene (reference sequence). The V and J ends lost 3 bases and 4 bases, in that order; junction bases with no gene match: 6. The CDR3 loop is CASSFRTGWSDTQYF. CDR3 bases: TGTGCCAGCAGTTTTCGGACAGGGTGGTCAGATACGCAGTATTTT.

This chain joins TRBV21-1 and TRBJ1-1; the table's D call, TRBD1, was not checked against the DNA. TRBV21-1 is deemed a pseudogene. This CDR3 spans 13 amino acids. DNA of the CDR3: TGTGCCAGCAGCGCTCAACAGAACACTGAAGCTTTCTTT. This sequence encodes CASSAQQNTEAFF.

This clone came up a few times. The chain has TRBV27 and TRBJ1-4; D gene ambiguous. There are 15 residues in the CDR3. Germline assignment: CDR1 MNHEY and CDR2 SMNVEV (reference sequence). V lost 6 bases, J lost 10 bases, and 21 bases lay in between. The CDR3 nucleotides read TGTGCCAGCAGGATGTTCCGGGCCCCCGAGGGAAAACTGTTTTTT. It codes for CASRMFRAPEGKLFF. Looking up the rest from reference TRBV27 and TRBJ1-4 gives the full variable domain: EAQVTQNPRYLITVTGKKLTVTCSQNMNHEYMSWYRQDPGLGLRQIYYSMNVEVTDKGDVPEGYKVSRKEKRNFPLILESPSPNQTSLYFCASRMFRAPEGKLFFGSGTQLSVL.

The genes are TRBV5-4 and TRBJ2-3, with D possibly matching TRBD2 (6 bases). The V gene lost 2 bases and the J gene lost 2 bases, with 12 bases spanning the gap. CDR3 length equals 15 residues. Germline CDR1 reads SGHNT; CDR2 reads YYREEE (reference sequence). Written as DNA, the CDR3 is TGTGCCAGCAGCTTCCGGGACTCCGCCACAGATACGCAGTATTTT. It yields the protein CASSFRDSATDTQYF. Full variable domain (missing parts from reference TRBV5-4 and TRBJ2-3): ETGVTQSPTHLIKTRGQQVTLRCSSQSGHNTVSWYQQALGQGPQFIFQYYREEENGRGNFPPRFSGLQFPNYSSELNVNALELDDSALYLCASSFRDSATDTQYFGPGTRLTVL.